This is a list of T cell receptor beta chains from one sample in a study of blood T cell repertoires in COVID-19. Clones were read by immunoSEQ multiplex PCR, and TCRdb kept only the in-frame ones, dropping some. This repertoire shows about 330,000 clones, approximately 88% found once; its top ten account for 5%. The sample comprised PBMCs or T cells enriched from blood (not recorded which). These receptors all come from a man under 40 who had recovered from COVID-19. The CDR3 runs from the conserved cysteine through the conserved F or W. The D gene is left open where the match is weak. The size of a clone is reported for some rows only, either as once, few or many, or as a class for expanded clones.

D	V	J	size	DNA	CDR3
NA	TRBV5-6	TRBJ1-1	NA	TGTGCCAGCAGTCTGGGGCTTCAGAACACTGAAGCTTTCTTT	CASSLGLQNTEAFF
NA	TRBV6-5	TRBJ2-2	NA	TGTGCCAGTTCAACTTCGAACACCGGGGAGCTGTTTTTT	CASSTSNTGELFF
TRBD2	TRBV7-7	TRBJ2-1	NA	TGTGCCAGCAGCCCCATGACTAGCGGGGGAGGGAATGAGCAGTTCTTC	CASSPMTSGGGNEQFF
TRBD2	TRBV5-5	TRBJ2-1	NA	TGTGCCAGCAGCTTCCCGGGACTAGCCGCGAATGAGCAGTTCTTC	CASSFPGLAANEQFF
TRBD2	TRBV18	TRBJ2-1	NA	TGTGCCAGCTATACCCTGGGGGGGTATGAGCAGTTCTTC	CASYTLGGYEQFF
TRBD1	TRBV9	TRBJ1-3	NA	TGTGCCAGCAGCGTAGCGGGACAGGACTCTGGAAACACCATATATTTT	CASSVAGQDSGNTIYF
TRBD2	TRBV6-5	TRBJ2-1	NA	TGTGCCAGCAGACTAGCGGGGGGGCCCTATGAGCAGTTCTTC	CASRLAGGPYEQFF
TRBD1	TRBV5-6	TRBJ1-2	NA	TGTGCCAGCAGCTTGGAGCAGGGGGGCGGCTACACCTTC	CASSLEQGGGYTF
NA	TRBV11-2	TRBJ1-1	NA	TGTGCCAGCAGCTTAAACTCGCCCCGGGACGGACTAGAGACTGAAGCTTTCTTT	CASSLNSPRDGLETEAFF
NA	TRBV27	TRBJ1-4	NA	TGTGCCAGCAGTTTCGGAGCCCCCGGAAAACTGTTTTTT	CASSFGAPGKLFF
TRBD1	TRBV28	TRBJ2-2	NA	TGTGCCAGCAGTTTCCAGGGACAGCTTAACACCGGGGAGCTGTTTTTT	CASSFQGQLNTGELFF
NA	TRBV28	TRBJ1-1	NA	TGTGCCAGCAGTTCATATCCCGCTGGGGGGAGGGGCACTGAAGCTTTCTTT	CASSSYPAGGRGTEAFF
TRBD1	TRBV12-3/TRBV12-4	TRBJ1-1	NA	TGTGCCAGCAGTTCCCGACAGGGGTCTGAAGCTTTCTTT	CASSSRQGSEAFF
NA	TRBV11-2	TRBJ1-2	NA	TGTGCCAGCAGCGCAGGGGACGGCTACACCTTC	CASSAGDGYTF
TRBD1	TRBV7-8	TRBJ1-6	once	TGTGCCAGCAGCCCGGGACAGGGGGCGCTAAGTTCACCCCTCCACTTT	CASSPGQGALSSPLHF
NA	TRBV28	TRBJ1-1	few	TGTGCCAGCAGTTTCACGGCGGGCCTAATGAACACTGAAGCTTTCTTT	CASSFTAGLMNTEAFF
NA	TRBV28	TRBJ1-2	few	TGTGCCAGCAGTTCCCCTCCGTGGGGGCGCGGCTACACCTTC	CASSSPPWGRGYTF